A selection of T cell receptor beta chains follows, all from one sample in a study of T cells in Graves' hyperthyroidism and ophthalmopathy. TCRdb reanalysed the multiplex PCR reads using MiXCR and keeps one entry per CDR3 protein. The repertoire holds 700,000 or so distinct CDR3 sequences, with 13% to 15% as singletons. The specimen sequenced was blood. These receptors all stem from a woman aged 45-59 years with Graves' ophthalmopathy. Both conserved end residues are part of each CDR3. A D gene is named only where the DNA matches it firmly. The size entry is marked missing in some rows and otherwise reads once, few, many or a size class.

v_call	d_call	j_call	clone_size	cdr3_aa	cdr3_nt
TRBV18	.	TRBJ2-7	.	CASSPPNINGYEQYF	TGTGCCAGCTCACCACCGAACATAAACGGATACGAGCAGTACTTC
TRBV15	TRBD2	TRBJ2-7	many	CATSRGLSGSYEQYF	TGTGCCACCAGCAGAGGATTGAGCGGGAGCTACGAGCAGTACTTC
TRBV28	.	TRBJ1-5	.	CASCEGQPQHF	TGTGCCAGCTGCGAAGGGCAGCCCCAGCATTTT
TRBV29-1	TRBD2	TRBJ2-3	.	CSVGLAGGSTDTQYF	TGCAGCGTAGGACTAGCGGGAGGGAGCACAGATACGCAGTATTTT
TRBV6-1	TRBD2	TRBJ2-1	few	CASSYAGGPREQFF	TGTGCCAGCAGTTACGCGGGAGGGCCTCGCGAGCAGTTCTTC
TRBV6-2/TRBV6-3	TRBD2	TRBJ2-2	.	CASSQNTRKAGTNTGELFF	TGTGCCAGCAGTCAAAATACCCGGAAAGCGGGGACGAACACCGGGGAGCTGTTTTTT
TRBV19	.	TRBJ2-1	few	CASSIDRNEQFF	TGTGCCAGTAGTATCGACAGAAATGAGCAGTTCTTC
TRBV24-1	.	TRBJ1-2	many	CATSDPDQGNYGYTF	TGTGCCACCAGTGACCCAGACCAGGGGAACTATGGCTACACCTTC
TRBV9	TRBD2	TRBJ2-2	few	CASSPHSGRDTGELFF	TGTGCCAGCAGCCCTCATAGCGGGAGAGACACCGGGGAGCTGTTTTTT
TRBV20-1	TRBD2	TRBJ2-7	.	CSARVAGAGPYEQYF	TGCAGTGCCAGGGTAGCGGGAGCCGGCCCCTACGAGCAGTACTTC
TRBV27	TRBD2	TRBJ2-3	many	CASSYIQGTSGRDTDTQYF	TGTGCCAGCAGTTATATACAGGGGACTAGCGGGAGAGACACAGATACGCAGTATTTT
TRBV15	.	TRBJ1-5	.	CATSRDTLMGNQPQHF	TGTGCCACCAGCAGAGATACCCTAATGGGAAATCAGCCCCAGCATTTT
TRBV29-1	TRBD1	TRBJ1-1	few	CSILGDRASTEAFF	TGCAGCATACTAGGGGACAGGGCGTCGACTGAAGCTTTCTTT
TRBV5-8	.	TRBJ2-2	many	CASSFSANTGELFF	TGTGCCAGCAGCTTTAGCGCGAACACCGGGGAGCTGTTTTTT
TRBV10-3	TRBD2	TRBJ2-1	many	CAISVRLAGAHGYNEQFF	TGTGCCATCAGTGTCCGACTAGCGGGAGCCCATGGTTACAATGAGCAGTTCTTC
TRBV20-1	TRBD2	TRBJ2-7	.	CTVSGRAYEQYF	TGCACGGTCAGCGGGAGGGCCTACGAGCAGTACTTC
TRBV12-3/TRBV12-4	.	TRBJ2-1	few	CASSPKGTHHNEQFF	TGTGCCAGCAGCCCAAAGGGGACACACCACAATGAGCAGTTCTTC
TRBV5-5	TRBD2	TRBJ2-1	.	CASSSELAGVTNEQFF	TGTGCCAGCAGCTCGGAACTAGCGGGAGTAACGAATGAGCAGTTCTTC
TRBV15	TRBD2	TRBJ2-2	.	CATSRELAGGPTGELFF	TGTGCCACCAGCAGAGAACTAGCGGGAGGGCCGACCGGGGAGCTGTTTTTT
TRBV15	.	TRBJ2-7	many	CATSSQTGPYEQYF	TGTGCCACCAGCTCGCAGACAGGACCCTACGAGCAGTACTTC
TRBV5-1	TRBD1	TRBJ2-5	.	CASSLTGGMLGQETQYF	TGCGCCAGCAGCTTGACAGGGGGCATGTTGGGGCAAGAGACCCAGTACTTC
TRBV19	.	TRBJ1-1	few	CASSTRGGRLNTEAFF	TGTGCCAGTAGTACTAGGGGCGGACGGCTGAACACTGAAGCTTTCTTT
TRBV6-2/TRBV6-3	.	TRBJ1-2	few	CASENGGNYGYTF	TGTGCCAGCGAGAACGGCGGAAACTATGGCTACACCTTC
TRBV6-1	.	TRBJ1-1	many	CASREGGGTEAFF	TGTGCCAGCAGGGAAGGAGGGGGCACTGAAGCTTTCTTT
TRBV6-1	.	TRBJ1-2	.	CASRLYGYTF	TGTGCCAGTCGTTTGTATGGCTACACCTTC
TRBV7-2	TRBD2	TRBJ2-1	.	CASSLGTSGTSFF	TGTGCCAGCAGCTTGGGGACTAGCGGGACCTCATTCTTC
TRBV4-1	.	TRBJ1-2	few	CASSQPEVNYGYTF	TGCGCCAGCAGCCAACCAGAAGTCAACTATGGCTACACCTTC
TRBV4-1	.	TRBJ2-7	few	CASSHRGDTYEQYF	TGCGCCAGCAGCCATAGGGGAGATACGTACGAGCAGTACTTC
TRBV3-1	TRBD2	TRBJ2-5	.	CASRQVTSGIPYF	TGTGCCAGCAGGCAAGTTACCAGCGGGATTCCGTACTTC
TRBV2	TRBD1	TRBJ2-1	many	CASSVTGTGSSYNEQFF	TGTGCCAGCAGTGTTACCGGGACAGGAAGCTCCTACAATGAGCAGTTCTTC
TRBV4-1	TRBD2	TRBJ2-2	.	CASSQVGGGSGGELFF	TGCGCCAGCAGCCAAGTCGGTGGCGGGAGCGGCGGGGAGCTGTTTTTT
TRBV7-9	TRBD2	TRBJ2-7	.	CASSLPESGLEVYEQYF	TGTGCTAGCAGCTTACCGGAGTCAGGACTAGAGGTCTACGAGCAGTACTTC
TRBV15	TRBD1	TRBJ2-7	.	CATSSQTGTGIYEQYF	TGTGCCACCAGCAGTCAGACCGGGACAGGGATCTACGAGCAGTACTTC
TRBV12-3/TRBV12-4	TRBD1	TRBJ2-1	.	CASSHTGVSYNEQFF	TGTGCCAGCAGTCACACAGGGGTCTCCTACAATGAGCAGTTCTTC
TRBV12-3/TRBV12-4	.	TRBJ2-3	many	CASGFPGEDTQYF	TGTGCCAGCGGATTCCCTGGAGAAGATACGCAGTATTTT
TRBV19	TRBD2	TRBJ2-2	few	CASTSGTNTGELFF	TGTGCCAGTACTAGCGGGACGAACACCGGGGAGCTGTTTTTT
TRBV6-2/TRBV6-3	.	TRBJ2-4	few	CASAKAENIQYF	TGTGCCAGCGCGAAGGCAGAAAACATTCAGTACTTC
TRBV10-3	.	TRBJ2-7	.	CATAAGNSYEQYF	TGTGCCACGGCAGCGGGCAACTCCTACGAGCAGTACTTC
TRBV18	TRBD2	TRBJ2-1	many	CASSPSRLAGITSYNEQFF	TGTGCCAGCTCACCATCGAGACTAGCGGGGATAACCTCCTACAATGAGCAGTTCTTC
TRBV19	.	TRBJ1-1	few	CASSILFGGGTEAFF	TGTGCCAGTAGTATACTGTTTGGAGGAGGCACTGAAGCTTTCTTT
TRBV9	.	TRBJ2-6	.	CASSVRQPSGANVLTF	TGTGCCAGCAGCGTTAGACAGCCCTCTGGGGCCAACGTCCTGACTTTC
TRBV27	.	TRBJ2-5	many	CASSLSGFGETQYF	TGTGCCAGCAGTTTAAGCGGGTTCGGGGAGACCCAGTACTTC
TRBV12-3/TRBV12-4	TRBD1	TRBJ2-7	.	CASSLAGAGQGKQYF	TGTGCCAGCAGTTTAGCAGGGGCGGGACAGGGAAAGCAGTACTTC
TRBV15	TRBD2	TRBJ2-5	.	CATSRGTSGQETQYF	TGTGCCACCAGCAGGGGGACTAGCGGACAAGAGACCCAGTACTTC
TRBV12-3/TRBV12-4	.	TRBJ2-1	many	CASSFIRGQFF	TGTGCCAGCAGTTTTATCAGGGGGCAGTTCTTC
TRBV19	.	TRBJ2-3	.	CASSGRRTDTQYF	TGTGCCAGTAGCGGGAGAAGAACAGATACGCAGTATTTT
TRBV24-1	.	TRBJ2-3	.	CATSDTGSSDTQYF	TGTGCCACCAGTGACACCGGGAGCTCGGATACGCAGTATTTT
TRBV29-1	TRBD1	TRBJ2-7	few	CSVEEWVRGSYEQYF	TGCAGCGTTGAAGAGTGGGTCAGGGGGTCCTACGAGCAGTACTTC
TRBV30	TRBD2	TRBJ2-7	.	CAWSVLGGDEQYF	TGTGCCTGGAGTGTATTGGGGGGGGACGAGCAGTACTTC
TRBV20-1	.	TRBJ2-5	many	CSARESVRGKTQYF	TGCAGTGCTAGAGAGTCGGTCCGCGGGAAGACCCAGTACTTC
TRBV3-1	.	TRBJ2-1	.	CASSQVRPGSEQFF	TGTGCCAGCAGCCAAGTACGCCCCGGGAGTGAGCAGTTCTTC
TRBV11-3	.	TRBJ2-1	.	CASSLQSRGEQFF	TGTGCCAGCAGCTTACAAAGCCGGGGTGAGCAGTTCTTC
TRBV27	TRBD2	TRBJ2-7	many	CASSRGRHPYEQYF	TGTGCCAGCAGTCGCGGGAGGCATCCCTACGAGCAGTACTTC